This TCR beta chain was retrieved from a study of shared clonotypes between healthy human individuals. This clone was recorded only once. The germline V gene has CDR1 MNHEY and CDR2 SMNVEV (reference sequence). The ends were cut back, 2 bases at V and 1 base at J, with 16 bases in the middle. The CDR3 is 17 residues long. Assay used: immunoSEQ multiplex PCR; TCRdb lists only in-frame clones, some missing. This sample carries roughly 1 million clones, about 80% of them seen once, and the ten largest clones take approximately 0.5%. V is TRBV27 and J is TRBJ2-3; perhaps TRBD2 as D (6 bases). Sample: memory CD4+ T cells from PBMCs. Subset meaning: CD45RA-negative fraction. This sequence was found in a man aged 18 to 35 in good health. Some clones in this sample may be carry-over from other donors' samples. CDR3 protein: CASSLGGTLARTDTQYF. CDR3 DNA: TGTGCCAGCAGTTTAGGCGGGACTTTAGCGCGCACAGATACGCAGTATTTT.